This TCR beta chain was obtained from a study of OX40 agonist ivuxolimab in advanced cancers. Study-level results: Expanded clones belonging to CD8+ T cells outnumbered, on average, those of CD4+.

Clones were read by immunoSEQ multiplex PCR, and TCRdb kept only the in-frame ones, dropping some. The sample comprises fewer than 85,000 clones, roughly 80% of which are singletons, and around 6.7% rests with the top ten. Concerning this clone: As yet, its antigen is unknown.

The CDR3 has 14 residues. Trimming shortened V by 7 bases and J by 0 bases, and 9 bases separated the two germline ends. CDR1 and CDR2 (germline): LNHDA, SQIVND (reference sequence). The sequenced sample was CD4+ or CD8+ T cells sorted from blood, obtained in a trial of the OX40 agonist ivuxolimab. The clonotype originates from an adult with an advanced solid tumor such as melanoma, head and neck, liver or kidney cancer. V gene TRBV19 combines with J gene TRBJ1-4, with D unclear. The CDR3 is CASTSRATNEKLFF. The CDR3 bases are TGTGCCAGTACTAGCCGGGCAACTAATGAAAAACTGTTTTTT.